This note documents a single T cell receptor beta chain sequence. Patients of the Seattle cohort, enrolled during active infection, were followed longitudinally. CDR1 and CDR2 (germline): ENHRY, SYGVKD. V was clipped by 4 bases and J by 8 bases, with 23 bases between them. The CDR3 runs to 16 residues. The data belong to a study of blood T cell repertoires in COVID-19. At the level of the study: The United States, Italy and Spain supplied acute and convalescent COVID-19 samples.

As originally analysed: Reference gene primer amplification in the assay estimated nucleated cell counts. Assay used: immunoSEQ multiplex PCR; TCRdb lists only in-frame clones, some missing. The V and J calls and the clone size are those of that table, but D and trimming were determined from the DNA. The sample includes 110,000 to 150,000 clones, around 79% of them seen just once. Sequenced: peripheral blood. The TCR was taken from a woman in her seventies with COVID-19, enrolled during active disease. V usage is TRBV10-3 and J usage is TRBJ1-2; D unclear. CDR3 coding DNA: TGTGCCATCAGTGTACCAGCATTAGCGGGTGGCCCGGGCTACACCTTC. This translates into CAISVPALAGGPGYTF.